Below, one T cell receptor beta chain is given with its context. The antigen remains unidentified. The junction departs from the called germline gene at one end, perhaps through a read error. The source of the sample is a study of cytomegalovirus exposure and HLA in healthy donors. Germline values: CDR1 MNHNY, CDR2 SVGAGI (reference sequence). The CDR3 totals 16 residues. The study ran its PCR with 60 Vbeta and 13 Jbeta primers. Sequencing was performed with immunoSEQ multiplex PCR; in TCRdb, only in-frame clones are kept and a portion is missing. The table shows about 150,000 clones, with 80% occurring only once. Study-wide points: Reported performance of the classifier showed diagnosis of cytomegalovirus status with high specificity and sensitivity.

The clonotype originates from a woman aged 40 to 49 in good health and CMV-seropositive. Sequencing was performed on PBMCs. This chain joins TRBV6-6 and TRBJ2-1; 12 bases are a match to TRBD2. The CDR3 DNA reads TGTGTCAGCAGTTGGACTAGCGGGATCCCTGGCAATGAGCAGTTCTTC. It yields the protein CVSSWTSGIPGNEQFF.